This T cell receptor beta chain stems from a study of control samples from healthy donors and cancer patients. TCRdb keeps only in-frame clones here, not all; method: immunoSEQ multiplex PCR. The table shows roughly 150,000 clones, with 89% occurring only once. V dropped 11 bases and J dropped 8 bases, with 4 bases sitting between them. The V gene's germline CDR1 is SEHNR and CDR2 FQNEAQ (reference sequence). This CDR3 has 8 amino acids. The rearrangement links TRBV7-9 to TRBJ2-1; D gene uncertain. This TCR was sampled from a man younger than 40 in good health. Material: blood. The DNA of the CDR3 is TGTGCCGGGGATGAGCAGTTCTTC. This codes for CAGDEQFF.